This record covers a single T cell receptor (beta chain). The antigen is not known. Primers for the PCR totalled 60 Vbeta and 13 Jbeta. The repertoire was sequenced with immunoSEQ multiplex PCR; TCRdb's copy has only in-frame clones and lacks some. Its listing shows approximately 80,000 clones. The data belong to a study of cytomegalovirus exposure and HLA in healthy donors. J lost 0 bases, V lost 5 bases, and 8 bases had no gene match. The germline gives CDR1 SGHTA, CDR2 FQGNSA. This CDR3 has 18 residues. Study-level results: Fewer N-insertions (relative to the approximately 700-donor mean) were reportedly seen in an Asian-associated ancestry cluster in a later analysis. The authors excluded some V segments, including TRBV6-2 and TRBV6-3, as indistinguishable.

The clonotype was recovered from a woman in her twenties or thirties in good health and CMV-seronegative. J is TRBJ2-7 and V is TRBV7-2; 15 bases line up with TRBD2. The sample consisted of PBMCs. The CDR3 sequence is CASSKKGLAGGSSYEQYF. The DNA for the CDR3 is TGTGCCAGCAGCAAGAAAGGACTAGCGGGAGGGAGCTCCTACGAGCAGTACTTC.